Detailed here is one T cell receptor beta chain. Sample treatment: approximately 18 received Ad26.COV2.S at low or high dose, single or two shots; 5 received placebo; per-sample allocation not given. Specimens were obtained on day 63 following the first vaccine or placebo injection. Generated by immunoSEQ multiplex PCR, the TCRdb table keeps only in-frame clones and is missing some. The sample holds about 370,000 clones, about 88% seen once. V gave up 5 bases and J gave up 4 bases, with 14 bases separating them. CDR1 SGHTA and CDR2 FQGNSA come from the germline V gene. The CDR3 covers 14 residues. These data come from a study of Ad26.COV2.S vaccination and SARS-CoV-2 variants.

Sequencing used peripheral blood, obtained in a trial of Ad26.COV2.S vaccine versus placebo. V usage is TRBV7-2 and J usage is TRBJ2-5; TRBD1 might be the D (6 bases). The source of this sequence is a person aged 18-65 years who received the Ad26.COV2.S COVID-19 vaccine or a placebo. CDR3 loop: CASSRSTGTETQYF. The CDR3 bases are TGTGCCAGCAGCCGGTCGACAGGCACAGAGACCCAGTACTTC.